Shown below are 21 T cell receptor beta chains from a single sample sequenced in a study of blood T cell repertoires in COVID-19. Generated by immunoSEQ multiplex PCR, the TCRdb table keeps only in-frame clones and is missing some. Found here are tens of thousands of clones, approximately 88% of them singletons; the top ten hold 3.2%. The specimen was peripheral blood. These receptors were taken from a man aged 35-49 years with acute or convalescent COVID-19.

The chain joins TRBV12-3 or TRBV12-4 to TRBJ1-1, with 7 bases identical to TRBD1. This CDR3 contains 13 residues. V shed 6 bases and J 9 bases; nucleotides not matched to a gene: 10. The CDR3 loop reads CASRPGGGLKAFF. For the CDR3, the DNA is TGTGCCAGCAGACCAGGGGGAGGCTTAAAAGCTTTCTTT.

This CDR3 reads CAWSPGGQGYNSPLHF. CDR3 nucleotides: TGTGCCTGGAGTCCGGGGGGACAGGGATATAATTCACCCCTCCACTTT. The chain couples TRBV30 to TRBJ1-6; 9 bases match TRBD1. The CDR3 sequence is 16 residues long. J gave up 4 bases and V 2 bases, and 6 bases lay outside the gene matches. The germline V gene has CDR1 GTSNPN and CDR2 SVGIG (reference sequence).

The CDR3 is CAISESRFEPQHF. CDR3 nucleotides: TGTGCCATCAGTGAGTCGAGATTTGAGCCCCAGCATTTT. V is TRBV10-3 and J is TRBJ1-5, with D unclear. Germline V gene lookup returns CDR1 ENHRY and CDR2 SYGVKD. Trimming left V 0 bases short and J 8 bases short, with 8 bases between. This CDR3 comprises 13 residues.

The chain employs TRBV19 and TRBJ1-1; 7 bases fit TRBD1. Germline CDR1 reads LNHDA; CDR2 reads SQIVND (reference sequence). The CDR3 consists of 15 residues. The J segment lost 0 bases and the V segment lost 5 bases, leaving 6 bases of the junction unmatched. CDR3 coding DNA: TGTGCCAGTAGTCCTCAACAGGGGATGAACACTGAAGCTTTCTTT. This gives the protein CASSPQQGMNTEAFF. Supplemented by reference TRBV19 and TRBJ1-1, the full variable domain reads DGGITQSPKYLFRKEGQNVTLSCEQNLNHDAMYWYRQDPGQGLRLIYYSQIVNDFQKGDIAEGYSVSREKKESFPLTVTSAQKNPTAFYLCASSPQQGMNTEAFFGQGTRLTVV.

The chain recombines TRBV6-5 with TRBJ2-1; 7 bases align to TRBD2. The CDR3 spans 16 residues. Looked up from germline, CDR1 is MNHEY and CDR2 is SVGAGI. The V segment lost 0 bases and the J segment 2 bases; nucleotides outside the gene matches: 4. This CDR3 is CASSYSSRGAYNEQFF. The CDR3 region has the DNA TGTGCCAGCAGTTACTCATCTCGGGGGGCCTACAATGAGCAGTTCTTC.

The chain is built from TRBV20-1 and TRBJ2-7; possibly TRBD1 for D (6 bases). Trimming removed 3 bases from V and 1 base from J, with 19 bases in between. The V gene's germline CDR1 is DFQATT and CDR2 SNEGSKA (reference sequence). This CDR3 has 16 residues. The DNA of the CDR3 is TGCAGTGCTAGTGGCACAGGGAGAACTATTTCCTACGAGCAGTACTTC. Its protein is CSASGTGRTISYEQYF.

This clone came up a few times. The rearrangement joins TRBV5-4 to TRBJ2-3, with 11 bases lining up with TRBD2. This CDR3 is built from 16 residues. The V and J ends lost 4 bases and 4 bases, in that order; junction bases with no gene match: 8. In germline, CDR1 is SGHNT, CDR2 YYREEE (reference sequence). The CDR3 loop reads CASSKETSGVADTQYF. CDR3 coding DNA: TGTGCCAGCAGCAAAGAGACTAGCGGGGTCGCAGATACGCAGTATTTT.

J is TRBJ2-6 and V is TRBV3-1 (or the pseudogene TRBV3-2); TRBD2 is a possible D gene (6 bases). Trimming left V 7 bases short and J 15 bases short, with 19 bases between. This CDR3 contains 13 residues. Germline assignment: CDR1 LGHDT and CDR2 YNNKEL (reference sequence). The CDR3 reads CASTRAEGRYLTF. The CDR3 DNA reads as TGTGCCAGCACCCGGGCGGAGGGACGCTACCTGACTTTC.

The CDR3, as DNA: TGTGCCAGCAGCTTAGATCGGCCAGGGAACAATGAGCAGTTCTTC. The encoded protein is CASSLDRPGNNEQFF. This chain uses TRBV11-2 with TRBJ2-1; D is perhaps TRBD1 (5 bases). Germline CDR1 reads SGHAT; CDR2 reads FQNNGV. CDR3 length: 15 residues. The V and J ends lost 0 bases and 5 bases respectively, with 11 bases between them.

The genes are TRBV6-5 and TRBJ2-1; TRBD2 matches 10 bases. Germline lookup yields CDR1 MNHEY and CDR2 SVGAGI. This CDR3 has 15 residues. Germline trimming cut 0 bases from V and 7 bases from J; bases unmatched to any gene: 3. The CDR3 bases are TGTGCCAGCAGTTACTCGTCTAGCGGGAGTAATGAGCAGTTCTTC. Translating it yields CASSYSSSGSNEQFF.

The J gene is TRBJ1-4, the V gene TRBV7-2, with D tentatively TRBD1 (6 bases). The V gene's germline CDR1 is SGHTA and CDR2 FQGNSA. V lost 5 bases to trimming and J lost 7 bases, with 17 bases between them. This CDR3 comprises 15 residues. CDR3 DNA sequence: TGTGCCAGCAGCCCTGGGGGGGGCGTTGGTGAAAAACTGTTTTTT. Translation: CASSPGGGVGEKLFF.

The chain joins TRBV19 to TRBJ1-6; 7 positions agree with TRBD1. This CDR3 has 12 amino acids. The J segment lost 14 bases and the V segment lost 3 bases, leaving 4 bases of the junction unmatched. CDR1 and CDR2 (germline): LNHDA, SQIVND (reference sequence). CDR3 amino acids: CASSITGESLHF. The CDR3, as DNA: TGTGCCAGTAGTATCACAGGGGAGTCCCTCCACTTT.

This clone was seen just once. In DNA form, the CDR3 reads TGTGCCAGCAGTTACTTCAGGGGAAGGTCCTACGAGCAGTACTTC. Its translation: CASSYFRGRSYEQYF. This sequence joins TRBV6-5 and TRBJ2-7; possibly TRBD1 for D (6 bases). CDR1 is MNHEY, CDR2 SVGAGI, per germline. The V gene lost 1 base and the J gene lost 1 base, with 11 bases spanning the gap. The CDR3 length is 15 residues.

This clone appeared a few times. V gene TRBV6-4 combines with J gene TRBJ2-1, with 9 bases that match TRBD2. V was pared by 3 bases and J by 4 bases, with 4 bases of the junction left unmatched. CDR3 length: 15 residues. CDR1 is MRHNA and CDR2 is SNTAGT in the germline V gene. DNA of the CDR3: TGTGCCAGCAGTGAACTGGCGGGGGGGTACAATGAGCAGTTCTTC. Its protein is CASSELAGGYNEQFF.

This clone has just a few counts. CDR3 loop: CASTLGAYNSPLHF. DNA of the CDR3: TGTGCCAGCACTTTAGGGGCATATAATTCACCCCTCCACTTT. The rearrangement links TRBV6-5 to TRBJ1-6, with D possibly matching TRBD1 (5 bases). The V end was cut by 7 bases, the J end by 4 bases, with 11 bases between. The CDR3 has 14 residues. Germline CDR1 and CDR2: MNHEY and SVGAGI.

This chain connects TRBV10-2 to TRBJ1-4, with 7 bases lining up with TRBD1. Germline values: CDR1 WSHSY, CDR2 SAAADI. The CDR3 has 14 amino acids. V lost 6 bases, J lost 3 bases, and 4 bases stayed unmatched. The CDR3: CASRNRGSNEKLFF. The CDR3 DNA reads as TGCGCCAGCAGAAACAGGGGCTCTAATGAAAAACTGTTTTTT.

V gene TRBV19 combines with J gene TRBJ2-1; D unclear. CDR3 length equals 15 residues. CDR1 and CDR2 (germline): LNHDA, SQIVND (reference sequence). The V gene lost 3 bases and the J gene lost 1 base, with 10 bases spanning the gap. The CDR3 reads CASSIRTQSYNEQFF. In nucleotides, the CDR3 is TGTGCCAGTAGTATCCGTACACAGTCCTACAATGAGCAGTTCTTC. Full variable domain (missing parts from reference TRBV19 and TRBJ2-1): DGGITQSPKYLFRKEGQNVTLSCEQNLNHDAMYWYRQDPGQGLRLIYYSQIVNDFQKGDIAEGYSVSREKKESFPLTVTSAQKNPTAFYLCASSIRTQSYNEQFFGPGTRLTVL.

The gene calls are TRBV4-3 and TRBJ2-2; weak D call: TRBD1 (6 bases). The length of the CDR3 is 17 residues. In germline, CDR1 is LGHNA, CDR2 YSLEER. Trimming stripped 1 base from V and 4 bases from J, with 16 bases between. The CDR3 spells CASSQVIQGLLTGELFF. The CDR3 coding sequence is TGCGCCAGCAGCCAAGTAATACAGGGCCTTCTCACCGGGGAGCTGTTTTTT.

This clone occurred once. V gene TRBV10-1 combines with J gene TRBJ2-3; maybe TRBD1 (5 bases). The CDR3 sequence is 14 residues long. The germline CDR1 and CDR2 sequences are WNHNN and SYGVQD (reference sequence). Trimming cost V 2 bases and J 0 bases, with 6 bases left between them. The CDR3 nucleotides read TGCGCCAGCAGTGAGCCAGGGAGCACAGATACGCAGTATTTT. This sequence encodes CASSEPGSTDTQYF.

The CDR3 nucleotides are TGTGCCAGCAGTTATCGCGTGGCCGGGGGGACTGAAGCTTTCTTT. This encodes CASSYRVAGGTEAFF. The chain couples TRBV6-9 to TRBJ1-1, with a weak D call TRBD1 (5 bases). The CDR3 has 15 amino acids. Germline CDR1 MNHGY, CDR2 SVAAGI. Trimming took 2 bases from V and 5 from J, leaving 15 bases between them.

The CDR3 here is CASSFSRLGGFF. CDR3 nucleotide sequence: TGTGCCAGCAGCTTTTCCCGACTCGGCGGGTTCTTC. V is TRBV5-6 and J is TRBJ2-1; D is ambiguous. Trimming cost V 2 bases and J 15 bases, with 15 bases left between them. In germline, CDR1 is SGHDT, CDR2 YYEEEE. CDR3 length equals 12 residues.